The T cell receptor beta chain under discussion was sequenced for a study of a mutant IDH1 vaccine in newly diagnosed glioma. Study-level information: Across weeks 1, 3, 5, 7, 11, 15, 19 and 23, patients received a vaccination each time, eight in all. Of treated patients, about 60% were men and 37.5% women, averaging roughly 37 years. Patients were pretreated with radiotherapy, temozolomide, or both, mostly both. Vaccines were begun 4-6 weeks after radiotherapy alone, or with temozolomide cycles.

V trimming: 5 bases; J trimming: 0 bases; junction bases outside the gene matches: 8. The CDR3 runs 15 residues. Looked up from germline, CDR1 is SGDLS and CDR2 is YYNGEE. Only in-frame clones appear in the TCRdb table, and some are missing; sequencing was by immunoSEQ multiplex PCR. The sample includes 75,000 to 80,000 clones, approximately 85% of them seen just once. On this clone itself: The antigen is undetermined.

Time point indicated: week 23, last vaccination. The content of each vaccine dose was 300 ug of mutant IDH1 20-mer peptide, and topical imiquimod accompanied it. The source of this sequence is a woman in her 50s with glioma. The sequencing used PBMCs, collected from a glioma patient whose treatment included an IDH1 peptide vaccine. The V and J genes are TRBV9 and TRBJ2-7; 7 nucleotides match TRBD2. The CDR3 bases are TGTGCCAGCAGTCCTCACCGGGACTACTCCTACGAGCAGTACTTC. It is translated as CASSPHRDYSYEQYF.